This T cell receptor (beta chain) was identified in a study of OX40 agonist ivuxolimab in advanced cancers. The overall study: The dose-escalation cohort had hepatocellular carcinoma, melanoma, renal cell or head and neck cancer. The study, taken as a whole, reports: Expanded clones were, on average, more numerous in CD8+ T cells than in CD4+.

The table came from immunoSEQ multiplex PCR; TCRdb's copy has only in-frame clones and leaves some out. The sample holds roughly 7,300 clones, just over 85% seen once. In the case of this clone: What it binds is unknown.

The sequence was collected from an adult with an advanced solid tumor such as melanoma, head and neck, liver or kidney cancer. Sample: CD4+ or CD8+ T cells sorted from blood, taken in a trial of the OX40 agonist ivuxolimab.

The CDR3 here is CASRPGLNSGNTIYF. Written as DNA, the CDR3 is TGTGCCAGCAGGCCGGGACTCAACTCTGGAAACACCATATATTTT. V and J are TRBV6-5 and TRBJ1-3; D perhaps matches TRBD1 (5 bases). CDR1 is MNHEY, CDR2 SVGAGI, per germline. V was cut by 6 bases and J by 0 bases, with 12 bases left in between. This CDR3 is 15 amino acids long.